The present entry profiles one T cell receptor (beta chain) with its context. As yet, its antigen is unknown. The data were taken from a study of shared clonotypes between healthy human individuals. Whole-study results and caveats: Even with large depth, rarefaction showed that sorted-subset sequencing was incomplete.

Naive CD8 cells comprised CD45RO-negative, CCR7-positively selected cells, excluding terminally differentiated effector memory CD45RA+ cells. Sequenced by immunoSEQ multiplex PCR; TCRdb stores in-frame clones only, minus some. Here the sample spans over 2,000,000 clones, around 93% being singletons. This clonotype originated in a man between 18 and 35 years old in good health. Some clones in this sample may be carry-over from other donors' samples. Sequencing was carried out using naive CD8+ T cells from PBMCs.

The CDR3 DNA sequence: TGTGCCAGTAGTATCCAGGGACGAGGGGAAAAACTGTTTTTT. Protein sequence: CASSIQGRGEKLFF. The chain employs TRBV19 and TRBJ1-4; a possible D gene is TRBD1 (5 bases). Germline loops: CDR1 LNHDA, CDR2 SQIVND (reference sequence). V lost 3 bases and J 8 bases, leaving 13 bases between the germline ends. The CDR3 length is 14 residues.